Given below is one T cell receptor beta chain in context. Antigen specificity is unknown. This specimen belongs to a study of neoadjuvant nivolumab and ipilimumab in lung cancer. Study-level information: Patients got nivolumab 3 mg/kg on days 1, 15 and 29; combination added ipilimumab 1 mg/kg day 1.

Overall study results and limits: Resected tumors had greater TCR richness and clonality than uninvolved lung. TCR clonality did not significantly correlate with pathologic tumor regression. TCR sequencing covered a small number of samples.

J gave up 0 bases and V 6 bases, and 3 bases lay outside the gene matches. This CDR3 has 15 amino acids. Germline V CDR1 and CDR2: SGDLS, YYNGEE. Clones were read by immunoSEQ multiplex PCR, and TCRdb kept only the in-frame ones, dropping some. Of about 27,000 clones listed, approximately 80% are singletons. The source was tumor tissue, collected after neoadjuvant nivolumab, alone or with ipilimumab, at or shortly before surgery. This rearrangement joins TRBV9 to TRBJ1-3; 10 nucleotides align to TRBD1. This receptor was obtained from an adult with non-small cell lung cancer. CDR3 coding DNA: TGTGCCAGCAAGGGACAGGGGTCCTCTGGAAACACCATATATTTT. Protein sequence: CASKGQGSSGNTIYF.